The sequence of this TCR beta chain was determined in a study of CD8+CD57+ T cells in acquired aplastic anemia. The wider study: Around 3.2 ug was the average amount of DNA from sorted CD4+ and CD8+ cells.

The ends were cut back, 0 bases at V and 0 bases at J, with 12 bases in the middle. CDR3 length equals 17 residues. Germline V gene data show CDR1 as ENHRY and CDR2 as SYGVKD. This clonotype has just a few counts. Its antigen is as yet unknown. Profiles of TCR beta VDJ and CDR3 were generated from a genomic DNA template. In TCRdb, the reads were re-called with MiXCR into one record per CDR3 protein. This table has approximately 270,000 distinct CDR3 sequences, 55% to 65% appearing once. Study-level points and caveats: Patient and control CD8+ Simpson's diversity was not significantly different. Patients had twenty-nine CD8+ CDR3 sequences in common with controls (the shared set).

The rearrangement links TRBV10-3 to TRBJ2-1; maybe TRBD2 (7 bases). The sample consisted of sorted CD4+, CD8+, or CD8+CD57+ T cells (not recorded which) from PBMCs. The receptor was derived from a human donor with severe aplastic anemia or a healthy control (not recorded which). In DNA form, the CDR3 reads TGTGCCATCAGTGAGTCGGGGGCGGGAGTCTCCTACAATGAGCAGTTCTTC. This translates into CAISESGAGVSYNEQFF.